Sequencing of this TCR beta chain was carried out in a study of vaccination and CD4 T cells after COVID-19. The antigens for these receptors are not known. CD4+ T cells that had been cultured provided DNA sequenced with the Oncomine TCR Beta short-read assay. TCRdb re-called the PCR reads with MiXCR, one entry per CDR3 protein. The data contain some 16,000 distinct CDR3 sequences, approximately 52% of them seen just once; the ten biggest clones take up roughly 3.6%. Stated treatment: approximately 10-day PBMC culture with coronavirus spike peptide pools or control peptides (ViraFEST assay). Here the sequenced sample was CD4+ T cells from blood, cultured in vitro, taken before SARS-CoV-2 vaccination. The receptor source for this set is a human donor who had recovered from COVID-19.

The chain employs TRBV20-1 and TRBJ2-3; 8 nucleotides agree with TRBD2. CDR1 and CDR2 (germline): DFQATT, SNEGSKA (reference sequence). V gave up 2 bases and J gave up 0 bases; unmatched junction bases: 7. The CDR3 is made up of 16 amino acids. The CDR3 bases are TGCAGTGCTAGACTAGCGGGTGCCGTTAGCACAGATACGCAGTATTTT. This sequence encodes CSARLAGAVSTDTQYF.